The source of this T cell receptor beta chain is a study of cytomegalovirus exposure and HLA in healthy donors. The primer mix had 60 Vbeta and 13 Jbeta primers. Method: immunoSEQ multiplex PCR; TCRdb's copy keeps in-frame clones and lacks some. The sample has approximately 170,000 clones, roughly 84% seen once; the top ten hold 1.2%. Trimming cost V 4 bases and J 2 bases; bases outside gene matches: 7. CDR3 size: 17 residues. Germline CDR1 and CDR2: SGHRS and YFSETQ. This clone showed up just a few times. This sequence was found in a boy aged 2 to 10 in good health and CMV-seronegative. The sample was PBMCs. The V gene is TRBV5-1, the J gene TRBJ2-5; TRBD2 matches 14 bases. The CDR3 reads CASSAGTSGRWQETQYF. CDR3 DNA sequence: TGCGCCAGCAGCGCCGGGACTAGCGGGAGATGGCAAGAGACCCAGTACTTC. The whole variable domain, remainder taken from reference TRBV5-1 and TRBJ2-5, is KAGVTQTPRYLIKTRGQQVTLSCSPISGHRSVSWYQQTPGQGLQFLFEYFSETQRNKGNFPGRFSGRQFSNSRSEMNVSTLELGDSALYLCASSAGTSGRWQETQYFGPGTRLLVL.